A selection of T cell receptor beta chains follows, all from one sample in a study of PD-L1 blockade in urothelial cancer. TCRdb's table, derived via immunoSEQ multiplex PCR, lists solely in-frame clones and lacks some. The table includes more than 85,000 clones, approximately 91% detected once. Sequencing used PBMCs, obtained around atezolizumab (anti-PD-L1) treatment. These receptors all come from a woman older than 75 with urothelial cancer. Each CDR3 is given with its conserved first and last residue. The D gene is left open where the match is weak.

j_call v_call d_call cdr3_aa cdr3_nt
TRBJ1-4 TRBV28 . CASRGGTNEKLFF TGTGCCAGCAGAGGGGGAACTAATGAAAAACTGTTTTTT
TRBJ1-5 TRBV6-1 . CASSESGINQPQHF TGTGCCAGCAGTGAAAGCGGCATCAATCAGCCCCAGCATTTT
TRBJ2-7 TRBV30 TRBD2 CACLSGRAEQYF TGTGCCTGCCTATCCGGGAGGGCCGAGCAGTACTTC
TRBJ2-7 TRBV5-1 . CASSLAGSSYEQYF TGCGCCAGCAGCTTGGCAGGCAGCTCCTACGAGCAGTACTTC
TRBJ2-1 TRBV18 TRBD2 CASPGTSGRPQGSEQFF TGTGCCAGCCCCGGGACTAGCGGGAGGCCCCAGGGTAGTGAGCAGTTCTTC
TRBJ1-1 TRBV6-1 . CASSLRQYTEAFF TGTGCCAGCAGCTTACGACAGTACACTGAAGCTTTCTTT
TRBJ1-4 TRBV28 . CASSLREKLFF TGTGCCAGCAGTTTGCGGGAAAAGCTGTTTTTT
TRBJ2-3 TRBV2 TRBD2 CASRPGLAGGVDTQYF TGTGCCAGCAGACCGGGACTAGCGGGAGGGGTAGATACGCAGTATTTT
TRBJ1-5 TRBV28 . CASSLGLSNQPQHF TGTGCCAGCAGTTTAGGGCTTAGCAATCAGCCCCAGCATTTT
TRBJ1-5 TRBV9 . CASSAAPYSNQPQHF TGTGCCAGCAGCGCCGCCCCCTATAGCAATCAGCCCCAGCATTTT
TRBJ1-1 TRBV2 . CAALGGTTEAFF TGTGCCGCCTTGGGGGGAACCACTGAAGCTTTCTTT
TRBJ1-1 TRBV9 . CASSSSALNTEAFF TGTGCCAGCAGCTCCAGTGCCCTGAACACTGAAGCTTTCTTT
TRBJ2-7 TRBV15 TRBD1 CATSRAGGQGGSEQYF TGTGCCACCAGCAGAGCCGGGGGACAGGGGGGAAGCGAGCAGTACTTC
TRBJ2-1 TRBV19 TRBD1 CASSRGGQGASREQFF TGTGCCAGTAGTAGGGGAGGACAGGGGGCTTCTCGTGAGCAGTTCTTC
TRBJ2-7 TRBV5-1 TRBD1 CASSPGTGITYEQYF TGCGCCAGCAGCCCCGGGACAGGGATTACCTACGAGCAGTACTTC
TRBJ2-4 TRBV5-1 . CASSLGRTNNQQYF TGCGCCAGCAGCTTGGGACGGACTAATAATCAACAGTACTTC
TRBJ1-1 TRBV2 . CASSRRRGDTEAFF TGTGCCAGCAGTAGACGGCGAGGAGACACTGAAGCTTTCTTT
TRBJ1-1 TRBV10-1 . CASSGRTNTEAFF TGCGCCAGCAGCGGACGGACTAACACTGAAGCTTTCTTT
TRBJ1-1 TRBV6-1 TRBD1 CASPFQQGSRTEAFF TGTGCCAGCCCTTTCCAACAGGGGTCTAGGACTGAAGCTTTCTTT
TRBJ1-1 TRBV18 TRBD1 CASSPGDRGQAFF TGTGCCAGCTCACCAGGGGACAGGGGGCAAGCTTTCTTT
TRBJ1-4 TRBV23-1 . CASSNRPRATNEKLFF TGCGCCAGCAGTAACAGGCCCAGGGCAACTAATGAAAAACTGTTTTTT
TRBJ2-5 TRBV28 . CASKGGQPVLETQYF TGTGCCAGCAAGGGGGGGCAGCCAGTTTTGGAGACCCAGTACTTC